The source of this T cell receptor beta chain is a study of blood T cell repertoires in COVID-19. Turning to the study itself: Sites across the United States, Italy and Spain contributed samples from acute and convalescent COVID-19.

In the authors' workflow: Reference gene primers were amplified, and this amplification served to estimate nucleated cell counts. TCRdb's table, derived via immunoSEQ multiplex PCR, lists solely in-frame clones and lacks some. V, J and clone size derive from that table, while D and trimming were established from the DNA sequence. The sample consists of about 100,000 clones, approximately 84% of them appearing once. The specimen was peripheral blood. The origin of this receptor is a man aged 25-45 years in a cohort sampled during active COVID-19.

CDR3 sequence (DNA): TGTGCCAGCACAGCGGGGTTGGTAACCGGGGAGCTGTTTTTT. Protein: CASTAGLVTGELFF. The chain combines TRBV2 with TRBJ2-2; 7 bases line up with TRBD2. Germline CDR1 reads SNHLY; CDR2 reads FYNNEI. The CDR3 loop spans 14 amino acids. After removal of 7 bases from V and 5 bases from J, the junction contained 7 bases not matched to a gene.